This entry features one TCR beta chain sequence. The data were taken from a study of blood T cell repertoires in COVID-19. Study as a whole: The United States, Italy and Spain were the sources of the acute and convalescent COVID-19 samples.

V dropped 6 bases and J dropped 5; count of bases not matched to a gene: 6. Germline V CDR1 and CDR2: MNHNY, SVGAGI (reference sequence). This CDR3 comprises 13 residues. Per the study methods: Estimation of nucleated cell counts was performed using reference gene primer amplification. Using immunoSEQ multiplex PCR, the repertoire was profiled, and TCRdb retains in-frame clones only, with some absent. The V and J calls and clone size come from that table; D and trimming were worked out from the DNA. The sample lists 100,000 to 150,000 clones, around 82% occurring once. This TCR came from an elderly man with active or convalescent COVID-19. Sequencing was done on a sample of peripheral blood. This chain links TRBV6-6 with TRBJ2-5, with TRBD2 identical over 7 bases. The CDR3 nucleotides read TGTGCCAGCAGCACGACTAGCTGGGAGACCCAGTACTTC. Protein: CASSTTSWETQYF.